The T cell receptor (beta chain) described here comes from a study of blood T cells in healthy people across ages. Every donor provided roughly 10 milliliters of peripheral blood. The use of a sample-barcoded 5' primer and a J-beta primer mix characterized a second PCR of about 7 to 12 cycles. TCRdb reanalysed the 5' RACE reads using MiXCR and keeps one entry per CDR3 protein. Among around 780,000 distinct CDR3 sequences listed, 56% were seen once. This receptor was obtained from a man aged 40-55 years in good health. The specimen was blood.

The CDR3 reads CASSPLAGATDTQYF. The CDR3 region has the DNA TGTGCCAGCAGCCCACTAGCGGGAGCCACAGATACGCAGTATTTT. The chain joins TRBV6-4 to TRBJ2-3; 11 bases are a match to TRBD2. Germline loops: CDR1 MRHNA, CDR2 SNTAGT. The ends lost 6 bases at V and 2 bases at J; junction bases unmatched: 4. The CDR3 extends over 15 amino acids.